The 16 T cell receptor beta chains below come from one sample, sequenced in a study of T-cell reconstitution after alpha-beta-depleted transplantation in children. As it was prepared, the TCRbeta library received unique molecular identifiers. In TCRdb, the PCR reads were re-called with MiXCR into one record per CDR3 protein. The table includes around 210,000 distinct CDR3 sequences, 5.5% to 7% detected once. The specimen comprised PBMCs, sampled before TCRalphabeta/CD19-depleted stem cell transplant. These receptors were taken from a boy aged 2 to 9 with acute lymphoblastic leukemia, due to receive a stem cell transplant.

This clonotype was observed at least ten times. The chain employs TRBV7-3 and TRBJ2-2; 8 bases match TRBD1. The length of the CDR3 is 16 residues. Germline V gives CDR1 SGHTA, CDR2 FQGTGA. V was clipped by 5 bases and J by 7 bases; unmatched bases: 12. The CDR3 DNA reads TGTGCCAGCAGCGTAGACCCCCAGGGGGCAGGCGGGGAGCTGTTTTTT. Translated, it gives CASSVDPQGAGGELFF.

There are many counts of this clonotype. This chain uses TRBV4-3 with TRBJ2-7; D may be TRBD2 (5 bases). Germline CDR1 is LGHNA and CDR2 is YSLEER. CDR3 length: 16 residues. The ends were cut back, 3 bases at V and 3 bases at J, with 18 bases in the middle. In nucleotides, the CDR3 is TGCGCCAGCAGCCAGGAGCGGACGACTACCTTCTACGAGCAGTACTTC. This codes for CASSQERTTTFYEQYF.

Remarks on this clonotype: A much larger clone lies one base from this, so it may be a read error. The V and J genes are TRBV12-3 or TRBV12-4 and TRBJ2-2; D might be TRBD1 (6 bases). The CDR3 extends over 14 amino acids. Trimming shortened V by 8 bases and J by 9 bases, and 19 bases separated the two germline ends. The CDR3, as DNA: TGTGCCAGCGGCCCAACAGGGCGGACCAGGGAGCTGTTTTTT. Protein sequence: CASGPTGRTRELFF.

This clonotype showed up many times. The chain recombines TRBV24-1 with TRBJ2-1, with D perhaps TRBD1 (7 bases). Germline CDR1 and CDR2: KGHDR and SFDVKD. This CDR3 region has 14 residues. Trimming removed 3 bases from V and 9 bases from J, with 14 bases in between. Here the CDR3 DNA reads TGTGCCACCAGTGATCGACAGGGAGGCGGTGAGCAGTTCTTC. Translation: CATSDRQGGGEQFF.

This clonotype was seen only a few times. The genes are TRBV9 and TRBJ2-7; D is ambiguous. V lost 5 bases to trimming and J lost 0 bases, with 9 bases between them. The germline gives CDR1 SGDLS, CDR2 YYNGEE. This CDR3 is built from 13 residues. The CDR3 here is CASSSAASYEQYF. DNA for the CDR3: TGTGCCAGCAGTTCGGCAGCCTCCTACGAGCAGTACTTC. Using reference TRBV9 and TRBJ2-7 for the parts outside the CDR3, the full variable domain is DSGVTQTPKHLITATGQRVTLRCSPRSGDLSVYWYQQSLDQGLQFLIQYYNGEERAKGNILERFSAQQFPDLHSELNLSSLELGDSALYFCASSSAASYEQYFGPGTRLTVT.

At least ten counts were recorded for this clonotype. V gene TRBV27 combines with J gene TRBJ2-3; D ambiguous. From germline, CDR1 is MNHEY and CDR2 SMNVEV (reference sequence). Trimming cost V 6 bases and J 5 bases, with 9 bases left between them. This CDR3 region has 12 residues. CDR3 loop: CASSPTQDTQYF. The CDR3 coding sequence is TGTGCCAGCAGCCCCACGCAAGATACGCAGTATTTT.

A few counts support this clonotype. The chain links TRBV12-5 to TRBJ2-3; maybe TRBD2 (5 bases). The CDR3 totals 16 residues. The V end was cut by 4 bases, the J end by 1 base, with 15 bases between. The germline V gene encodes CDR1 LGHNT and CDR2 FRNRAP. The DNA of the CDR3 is TGTGCTAGTGGTTGGTCCGGCGGGTCTCGCACAGATACGCAGTATTTT. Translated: CASGWSGGSRTDTQYF.

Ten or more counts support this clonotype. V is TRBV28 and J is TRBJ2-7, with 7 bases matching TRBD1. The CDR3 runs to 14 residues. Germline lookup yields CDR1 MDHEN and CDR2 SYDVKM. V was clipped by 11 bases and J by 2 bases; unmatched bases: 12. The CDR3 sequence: CASLVGRGTYEQYF. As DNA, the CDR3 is TGTGCCTCCCTGGTCGGCAGGGGGACCTACGAGCAGTACTTC.

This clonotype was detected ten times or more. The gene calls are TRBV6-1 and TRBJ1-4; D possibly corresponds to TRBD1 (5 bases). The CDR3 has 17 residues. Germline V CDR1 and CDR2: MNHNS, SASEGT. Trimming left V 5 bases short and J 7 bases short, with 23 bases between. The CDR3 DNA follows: TGTGCCAGCAGTCCTCGGATGCCAGGGCAGGTCCGTGAAAAACTGTTTTTT. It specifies CASSPRMPGQVREKLFF.

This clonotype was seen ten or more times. The CDR3 DNA reads as TGCAGCGTTGCTGGCAGCTTGAACACTGAAGCTTTCTTT. It codes for CSVAGSLNTEAFF. The chain has TRBV29-1 and TRBJ1-1; D is unclear. Germline V CDR1 and CDR2: SQVTM, ANQGSEA. CDR3 size: 13 residues. Trimming took 4 bases from V and 0 from J, leaving 9 bases between them.

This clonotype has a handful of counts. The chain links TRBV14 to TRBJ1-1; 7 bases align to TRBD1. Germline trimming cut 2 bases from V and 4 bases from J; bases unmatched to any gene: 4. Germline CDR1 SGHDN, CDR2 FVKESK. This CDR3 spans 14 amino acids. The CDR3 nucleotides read TGTGCCAGCAGCCAATCAGGGGGGGGCACTGAAGCTTTCTTT. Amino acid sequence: CASSQSGGGTEAFF.

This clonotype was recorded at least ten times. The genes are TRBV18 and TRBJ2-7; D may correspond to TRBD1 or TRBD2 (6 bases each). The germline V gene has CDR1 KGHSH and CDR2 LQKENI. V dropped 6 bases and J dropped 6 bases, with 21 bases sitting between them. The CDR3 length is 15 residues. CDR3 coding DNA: TGTGCCAGCTCCCTCCCGGGGGCGCGGGGTGGCGAGCAGTACTTC. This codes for CASSLPGARGGEQYF.

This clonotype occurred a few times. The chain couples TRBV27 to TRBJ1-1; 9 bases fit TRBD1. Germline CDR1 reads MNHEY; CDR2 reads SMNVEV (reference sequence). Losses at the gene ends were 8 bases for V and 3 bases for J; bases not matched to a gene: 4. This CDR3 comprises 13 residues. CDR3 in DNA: TGTGCCAGCGGTAGGACAGGGGACACTGAAGCTTTCTTT. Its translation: CASGRTGDTEAFF.

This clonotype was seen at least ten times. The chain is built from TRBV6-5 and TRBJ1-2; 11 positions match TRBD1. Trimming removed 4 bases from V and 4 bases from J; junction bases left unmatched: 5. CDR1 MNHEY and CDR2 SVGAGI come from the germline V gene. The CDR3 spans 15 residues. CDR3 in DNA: TGTGCCAGCAGTTCCACCGGGACAGGGGGCTATGGCTACACCTTC. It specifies CASSSTGTGGYGYTF.

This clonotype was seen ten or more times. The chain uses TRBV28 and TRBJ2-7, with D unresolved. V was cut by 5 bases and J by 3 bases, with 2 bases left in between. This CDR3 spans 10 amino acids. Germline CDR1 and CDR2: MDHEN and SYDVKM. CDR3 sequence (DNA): TGTGCCAGCAGTCGCTACGAGCAGTACTTC. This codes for CASSRYEQYF. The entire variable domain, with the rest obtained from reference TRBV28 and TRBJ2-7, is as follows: DVKVTQSSRYLVKRTGEKVFLECVQDMDHENMFWYRQDPGLGLRLIYFSYDVKMKEKGDIPEGYSVSREKKERFSLILESASTNQTSMYLCASSRYEQYFGPGTRLTVT.

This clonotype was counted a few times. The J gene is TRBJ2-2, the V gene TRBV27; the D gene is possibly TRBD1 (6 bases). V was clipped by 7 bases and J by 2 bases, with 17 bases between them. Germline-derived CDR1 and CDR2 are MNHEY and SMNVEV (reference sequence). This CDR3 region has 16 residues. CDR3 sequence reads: CASIGGGRANTGELFF. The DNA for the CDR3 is TGTGCCAGCATTGGGGGCGGCAGGGCAAACACCGGGGAGCTGTTTTTT.